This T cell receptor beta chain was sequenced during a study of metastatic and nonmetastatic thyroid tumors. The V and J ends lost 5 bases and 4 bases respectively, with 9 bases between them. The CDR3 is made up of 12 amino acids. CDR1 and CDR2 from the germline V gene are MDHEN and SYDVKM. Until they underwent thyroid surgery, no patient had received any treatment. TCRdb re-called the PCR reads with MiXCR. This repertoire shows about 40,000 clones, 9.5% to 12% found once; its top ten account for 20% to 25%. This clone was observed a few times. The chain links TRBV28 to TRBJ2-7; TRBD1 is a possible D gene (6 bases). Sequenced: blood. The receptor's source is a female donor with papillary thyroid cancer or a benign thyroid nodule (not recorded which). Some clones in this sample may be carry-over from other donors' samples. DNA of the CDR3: TGTGCCAGCAGTCAACAGGGTTACGAGCAGTACTTC. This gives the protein CASSQQGYEQYF.